The present T cell receptor (beta chain) was sequenced within a study of beta chain features in type 1 diabetes. Since all of the isolated RNA was reverse transcribed, expressed TCRB transcripts were what got sequenced. Profiling relied on immunoSEQ multiplex PCR, and the TCRdb table lists in-frame clones only, not all of them. Here the sample spans about 290,000 clones, approximately 8.1% being singletons. This clone was counted only a few times. Sequencing was performed on central memory CD4+ T cells from blood. The clonotype was recovered from a woman younger than 35 in good health.

The CDR3 bases are TGTGCCAGCAGCTTACGACAGACAGATACGCAGTATTTT. Protein: CASSLRQTDTQYF. J is TRBJ2-3 and V is TRBV7-2; D is possibly TRBD1 (5 bases). Per germline, CDR1 SGHTA and CDR2 FQGNSA. V lost 2 bases and J 3 bases, leaving 6 bases between the germline ends. The CDR3 extends over 13 amino acids.